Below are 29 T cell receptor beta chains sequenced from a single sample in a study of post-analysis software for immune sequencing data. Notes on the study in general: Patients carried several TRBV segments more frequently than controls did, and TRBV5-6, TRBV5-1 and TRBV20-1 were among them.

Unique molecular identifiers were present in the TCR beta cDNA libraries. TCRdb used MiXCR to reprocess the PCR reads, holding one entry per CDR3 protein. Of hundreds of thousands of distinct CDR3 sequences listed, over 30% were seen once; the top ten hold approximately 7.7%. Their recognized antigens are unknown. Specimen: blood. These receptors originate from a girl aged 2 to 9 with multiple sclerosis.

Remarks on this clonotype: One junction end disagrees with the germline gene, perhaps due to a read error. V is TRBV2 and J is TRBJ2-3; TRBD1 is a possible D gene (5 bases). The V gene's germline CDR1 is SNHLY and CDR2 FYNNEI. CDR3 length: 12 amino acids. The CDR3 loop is CACRADADTQYF. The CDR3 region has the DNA TGTGCCTGCAGGGCGGATGCAGATACGCAGTATTTT.

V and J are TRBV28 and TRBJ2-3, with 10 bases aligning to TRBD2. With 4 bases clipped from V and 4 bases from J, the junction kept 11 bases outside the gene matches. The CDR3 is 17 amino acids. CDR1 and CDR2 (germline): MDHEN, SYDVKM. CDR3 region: CASSSTSGTTPADTQYF. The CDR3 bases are TGTGCCAGCAGTTCCACTAGCGGGACAACCCCGGCAGATACGCAGTATTTT.

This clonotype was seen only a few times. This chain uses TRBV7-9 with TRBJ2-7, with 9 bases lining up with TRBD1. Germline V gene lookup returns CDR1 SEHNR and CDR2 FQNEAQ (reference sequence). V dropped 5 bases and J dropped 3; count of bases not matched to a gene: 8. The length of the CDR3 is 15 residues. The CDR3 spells CASSPGTGSLYEQYF. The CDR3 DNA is TGTGCCAGCAGCCCAGGGACAGGGAGTCTCTACGAGCAGTACTTC.

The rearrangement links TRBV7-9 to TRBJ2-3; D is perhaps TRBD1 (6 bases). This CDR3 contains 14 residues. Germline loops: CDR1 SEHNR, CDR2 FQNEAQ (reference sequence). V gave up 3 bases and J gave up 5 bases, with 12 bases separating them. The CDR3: CASSLDSSGDTQYF. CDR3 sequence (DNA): TGTGCCAGCAGCTTGGACAGCTCGGGAGATACGCAGTATTTT.

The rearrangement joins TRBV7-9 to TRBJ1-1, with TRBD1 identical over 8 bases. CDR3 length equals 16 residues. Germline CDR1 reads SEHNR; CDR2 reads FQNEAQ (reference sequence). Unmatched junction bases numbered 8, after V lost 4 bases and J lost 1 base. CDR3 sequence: CASSSTSGTGNTEAFF. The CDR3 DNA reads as TGTGCCAGCAGCTCAACCTCCGGGACAGGGAACACTGAAGCTTTCTTT.

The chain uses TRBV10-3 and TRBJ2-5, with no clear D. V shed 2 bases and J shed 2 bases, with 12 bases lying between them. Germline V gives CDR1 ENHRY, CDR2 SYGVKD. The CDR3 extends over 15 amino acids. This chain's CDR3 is CAISERAETQETQYF. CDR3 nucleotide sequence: TGTGCCATCAGTGAGAGGGCCGAGACTCAAGAGACCCAGTACTTC.

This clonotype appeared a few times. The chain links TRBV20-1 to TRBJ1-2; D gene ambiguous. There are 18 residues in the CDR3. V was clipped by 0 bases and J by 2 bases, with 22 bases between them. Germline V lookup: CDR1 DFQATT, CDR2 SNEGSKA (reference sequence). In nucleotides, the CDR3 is TGCAGTGCTAGAGATCGGTCCGGGGAGGGATTTGTAAACTATGGCTACACCTTC. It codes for CSARDRSGEGFVNYGYTF.

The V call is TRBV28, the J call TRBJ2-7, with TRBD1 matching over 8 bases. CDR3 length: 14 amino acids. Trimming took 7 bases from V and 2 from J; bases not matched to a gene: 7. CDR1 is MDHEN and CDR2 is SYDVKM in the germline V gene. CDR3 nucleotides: TGTGCCAGCACCCCCGACAGGGGACCCTACGAGCAGTACTTC. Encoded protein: CASTPDRGPYEQYF. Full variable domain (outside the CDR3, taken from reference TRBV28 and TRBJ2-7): DVKVTQSSRYLVKRTGEKVFLECVQDMDHENMFWYRQDPGLGLRLIYFSYDVKMKEKGDIPEGYSVSREKKERFSLILESASTNQTSMYLCASTPDRGPYEQYFGPGTRLTVT.

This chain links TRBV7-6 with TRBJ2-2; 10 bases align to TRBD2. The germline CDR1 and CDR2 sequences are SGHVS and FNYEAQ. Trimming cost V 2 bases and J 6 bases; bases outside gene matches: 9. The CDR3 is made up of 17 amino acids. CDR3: CASSLPLAGVPSGELFF. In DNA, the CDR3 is TGTGCCAGCAGCTTACCTCTAGCGGGAGTCCCCTCCGGGGAGCTGTTTTTT.

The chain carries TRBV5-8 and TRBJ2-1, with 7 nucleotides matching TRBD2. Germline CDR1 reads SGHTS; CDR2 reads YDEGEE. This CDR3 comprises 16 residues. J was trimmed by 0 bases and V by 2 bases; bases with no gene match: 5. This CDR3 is CASSLLPGGSYNEQFF. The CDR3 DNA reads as TGTGCCAGCAGCTTACTCCCGGGGGGCTCCTACAATGAGCAGTTCTTC.

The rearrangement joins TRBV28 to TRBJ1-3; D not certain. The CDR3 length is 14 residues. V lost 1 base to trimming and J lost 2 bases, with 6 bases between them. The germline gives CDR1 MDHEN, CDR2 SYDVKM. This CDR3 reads CASSLSGTGNTIYF. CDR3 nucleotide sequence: TGTGCCAGCAGTTTATCGGGGACTGGAAACACCATATATTTT.

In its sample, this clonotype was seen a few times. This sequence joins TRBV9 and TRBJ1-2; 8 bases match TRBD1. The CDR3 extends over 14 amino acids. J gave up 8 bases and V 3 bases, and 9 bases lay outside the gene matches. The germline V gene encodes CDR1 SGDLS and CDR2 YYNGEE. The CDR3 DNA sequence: TGTGCCAGCAGCGACGCCTCAGGGGGCTTGGGCTACACCTTC. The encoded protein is CASSDASGGLGYTF.

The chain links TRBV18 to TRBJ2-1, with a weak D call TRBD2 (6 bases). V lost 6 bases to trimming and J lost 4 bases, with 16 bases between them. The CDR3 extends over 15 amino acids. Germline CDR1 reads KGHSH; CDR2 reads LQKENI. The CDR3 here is CASSLRDLSYNEQFF. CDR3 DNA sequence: TGTGCCAGCTCCCTCCGGGACTTATCGTACAATGAGCAGTTCTTC.

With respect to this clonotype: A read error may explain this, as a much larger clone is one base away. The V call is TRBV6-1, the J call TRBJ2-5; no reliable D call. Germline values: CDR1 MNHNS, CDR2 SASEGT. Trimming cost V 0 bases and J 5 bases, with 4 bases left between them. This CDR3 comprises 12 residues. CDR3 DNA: TGTGCCAGCAGTGAAGCTTGGGAGACCCAGTACTTC. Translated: CASSEAWETQYF.

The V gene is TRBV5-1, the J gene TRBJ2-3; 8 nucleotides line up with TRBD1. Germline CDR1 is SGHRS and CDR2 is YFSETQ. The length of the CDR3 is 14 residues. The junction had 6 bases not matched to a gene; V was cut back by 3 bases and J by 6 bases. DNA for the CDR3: TGCGCCAGCAGCTCAGGGGGCCCTCGGGATACGCAGTATTTT. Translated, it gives CASSSGGPRDTQYF.

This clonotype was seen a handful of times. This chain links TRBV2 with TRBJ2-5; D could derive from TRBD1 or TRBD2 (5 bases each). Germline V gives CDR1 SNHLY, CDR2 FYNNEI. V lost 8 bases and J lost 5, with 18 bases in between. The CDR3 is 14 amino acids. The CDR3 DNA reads TGTGCCAGCGGACCCGGGGCTGGAGTCGAGACCCAGTACTTC. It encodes CASGPGAGVETQYF. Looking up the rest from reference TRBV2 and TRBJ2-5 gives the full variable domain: EPEVTQTPSHQVTQMGQEVILRCVPISNHLYFYWYRQILGQKVEFLVSFYNNEISEKSEIFDDQFSVERPDGSNFTLKIRSTKLEDSAMYFCASGPGAGVETQYFGPGTRLLVL.

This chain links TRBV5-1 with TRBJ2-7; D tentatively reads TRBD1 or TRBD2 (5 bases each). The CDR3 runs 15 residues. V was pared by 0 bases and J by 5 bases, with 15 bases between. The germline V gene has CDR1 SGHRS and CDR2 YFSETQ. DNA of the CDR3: TGCGCCAGCAGCTTGGGGCCGGGGCGGGCCGACGAGCAGTACTTC. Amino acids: CASSLGPGRADEQYF.

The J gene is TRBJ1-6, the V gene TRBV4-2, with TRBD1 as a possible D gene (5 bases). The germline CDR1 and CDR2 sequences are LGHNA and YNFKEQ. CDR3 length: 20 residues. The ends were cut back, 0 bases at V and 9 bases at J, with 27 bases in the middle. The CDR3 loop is CASSQDPLRLGQLIGSPLHF. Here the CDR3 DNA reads TGTGCCAGCAGCCAAGATCCTCTGCGGCTGGGGCAACTTATTGGTTCACCCCTCCACTTT.

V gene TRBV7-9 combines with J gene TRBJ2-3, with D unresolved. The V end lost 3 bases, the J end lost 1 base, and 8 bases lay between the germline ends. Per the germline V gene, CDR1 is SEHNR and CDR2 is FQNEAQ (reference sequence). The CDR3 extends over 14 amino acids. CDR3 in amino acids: CASSFYLRTDTQYF. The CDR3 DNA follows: TGTGCCAGCAGCTTCTACCTACGCACAGATACGCAGTATTTT.

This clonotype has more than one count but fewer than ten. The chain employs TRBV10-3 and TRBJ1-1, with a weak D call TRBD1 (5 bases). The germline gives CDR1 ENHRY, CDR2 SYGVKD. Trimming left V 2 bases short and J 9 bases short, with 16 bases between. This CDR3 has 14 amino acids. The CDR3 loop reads CAISERQGEVQAFF. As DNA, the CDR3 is TGTGCCATCAGTGAGCGGCAGGGAGAGGTTCAAGCTTTCTTT.

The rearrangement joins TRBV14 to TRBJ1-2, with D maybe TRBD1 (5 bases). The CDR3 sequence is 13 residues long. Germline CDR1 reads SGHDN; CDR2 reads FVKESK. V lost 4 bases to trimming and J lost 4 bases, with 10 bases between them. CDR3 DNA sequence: TGTGCCAGCAGCCGGGACGTGCTCTATGGCTACACCTTC. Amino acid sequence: CASSRDVLYGYTF.

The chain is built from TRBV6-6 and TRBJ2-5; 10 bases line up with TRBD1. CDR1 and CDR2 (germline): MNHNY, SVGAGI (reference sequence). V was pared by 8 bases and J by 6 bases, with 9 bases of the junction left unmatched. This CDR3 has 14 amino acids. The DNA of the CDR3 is TGTGCCAGCGCCCAGTCGGACAGGGGGAAGACCCAGTACTTC. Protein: CASAQSDRGKTQYF.

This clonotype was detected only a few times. The CDR3 loop reads CSARDMDRPYLYGYTF. As DNA, the CDR3 is TGCAGTGCTAGAGACATGGACAGACCATACCTTTATGGCTACACCTTC. The chain has TRBV20-1 and TRBJ1-2; D is possibly TRBD1 (6 bases). CDR3 length: 16 amino acids. Germline lookup yields CDR1 DFQATT and CDR2 SNEGSKA (reference sequence). V lost 0 bases and J 5 bases, leaving 19 bases between the germline ends.

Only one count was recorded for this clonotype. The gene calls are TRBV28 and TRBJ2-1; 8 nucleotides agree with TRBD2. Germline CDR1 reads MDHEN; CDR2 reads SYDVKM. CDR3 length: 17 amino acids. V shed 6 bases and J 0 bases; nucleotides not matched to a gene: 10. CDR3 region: CASRLAGGVPSYNEQFF. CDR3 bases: TGTGCCAGCAGACTTGCGGGGGGAGTACCCTCCTACAATGAGCAGTTCTTC.

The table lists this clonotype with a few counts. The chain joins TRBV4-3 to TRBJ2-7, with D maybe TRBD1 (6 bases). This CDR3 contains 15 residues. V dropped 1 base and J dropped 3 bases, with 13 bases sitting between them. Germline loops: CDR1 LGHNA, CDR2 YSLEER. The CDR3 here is CASSQGSQGYYEQYF. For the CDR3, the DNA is TGCGCCAGCAGCCAAGGTTCTCAGGGGTACTACGAGCAGTACTTC.

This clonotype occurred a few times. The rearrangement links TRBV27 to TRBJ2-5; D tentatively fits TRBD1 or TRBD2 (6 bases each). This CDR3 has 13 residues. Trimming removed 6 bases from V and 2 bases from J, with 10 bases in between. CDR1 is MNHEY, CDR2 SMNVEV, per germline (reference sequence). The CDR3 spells CASRTGTQETQYF. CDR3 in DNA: TGTGCCAGCAGAACAGGGACTCAAGAGACCCAGTACTTC.

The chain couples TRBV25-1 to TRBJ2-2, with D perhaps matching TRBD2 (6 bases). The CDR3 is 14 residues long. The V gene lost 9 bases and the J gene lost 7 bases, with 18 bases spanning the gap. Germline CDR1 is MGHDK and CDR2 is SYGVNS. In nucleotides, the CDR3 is TGTGCCAGTACTACGGGGGATACTTTCGGGGAGCTGTTTTTT. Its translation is CASTTGDTFGELFF.

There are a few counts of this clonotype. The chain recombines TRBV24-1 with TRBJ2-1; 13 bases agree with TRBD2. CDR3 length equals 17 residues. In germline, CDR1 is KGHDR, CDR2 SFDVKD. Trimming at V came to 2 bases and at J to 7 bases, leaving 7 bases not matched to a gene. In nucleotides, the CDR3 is TGTGCCACCAGTGATTCGGCGACTAGCGGGGGGAGAAATGAGCAGTTCTTC. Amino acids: CATSDSATSGGRNEQFF.

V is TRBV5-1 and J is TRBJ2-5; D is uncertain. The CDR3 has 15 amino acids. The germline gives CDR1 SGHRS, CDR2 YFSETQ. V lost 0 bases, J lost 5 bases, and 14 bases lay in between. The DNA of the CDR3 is TGCGCCAGCAGCTTGGGTGGATCTAGTCTGGAGACCCAGTACTTC. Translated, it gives CASSLGGSSLETQYF.